The text below deals with one T cell receptor beta chain. The antigen is undetermined. CDR1 and CDR2 (germline): DFQATT, SNEGSKA (reference sequence). V lost 5 bases and J lost 2, with 7 bases in between. This CDR3 has 13 amino acids. The data were obtained in a study of prognosis after radiotherapy for stage I lung cancer. Study-wide context: Oligometastatic NSCLC after surgical resection of the primary tumor was present in a handful of patients, while newly diagnosed primary stage I lung tumors were present in 11 to 15. Medical inoperability was considered to apply to all enrolled non-small cell lung cancer patients. The study gave no patient concurrent therapy with stereotactic body radiotherapy. Study-level findings and limits: Tumor-specific reactivity of the expanded TCR clones remained undetermined.

Starting from genomic DNA, TCR beta CDR3 was amplified through two-round multiplex PCR. Primers specific to each TRBV and TRBJ gene were used in first-round PCR. Using its own MiXCR run on the multiplex PCR reads, TCRdb lists one record per CDR3 protein. This sample has tens of thousands of distinct CDR3 sequences, with 46% found just once. This TCR was sampled from a donor aged 50 or older with non-small cell lung cancer. The sequences come from PBMCs, collected before or after stereotactic body radiation therapy (not recorded which). The chain is built from TRBV20-1 and TRBJ2-6; D remains unclear. The CDR3 coding sequence is TGCAGTGCTCCGGACGCTGGGGCCAACGTCCTGACTTTC. Its protein product is CSAPDAGANVLTF.